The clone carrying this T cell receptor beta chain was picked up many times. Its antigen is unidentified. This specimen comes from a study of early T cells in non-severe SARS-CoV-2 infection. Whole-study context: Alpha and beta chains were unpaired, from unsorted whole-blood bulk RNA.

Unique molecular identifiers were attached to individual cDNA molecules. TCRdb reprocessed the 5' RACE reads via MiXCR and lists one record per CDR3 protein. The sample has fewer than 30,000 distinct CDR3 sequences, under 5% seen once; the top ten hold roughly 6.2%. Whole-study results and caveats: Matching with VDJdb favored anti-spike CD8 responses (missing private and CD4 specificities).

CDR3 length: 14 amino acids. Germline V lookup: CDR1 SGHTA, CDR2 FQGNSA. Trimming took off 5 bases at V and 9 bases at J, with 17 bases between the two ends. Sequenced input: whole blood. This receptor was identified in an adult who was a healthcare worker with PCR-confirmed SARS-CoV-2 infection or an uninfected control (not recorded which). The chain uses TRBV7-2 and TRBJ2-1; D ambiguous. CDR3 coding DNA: TGTGCCAGCAGCCCCCAGACTTACATCGCTGAGCAGTTCTTC. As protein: CASSPQTYIAEQFF.